The 9 T cell receptor beta chains below all came from one sample that was sequenced in a study of cytomegalovirus exposure and HLA in healthy donors. In the PCR, 60 Vbeta and 13 Jbeta primers were used. TCRdb keeps only in-frame clones here, not all; method: immunoSEQ multiplex PCR. The sample records 200,000 to 250,000 clones, over 65% being singletons. The source material was PBMCs. Receptor source: a woman aged 60-70 years in good health and CMV-seropositive.

The rearrangement joins TRBV19 to TRBJ2-3; D call uncertain. The CDR3 has 16 residues. Germline lookup yields CDR1 LNHDA and CDR2 SQIVND (reference sequence). The germline V and J ends were trimmed by 3 bases and 2 bases, with 15 bases remaining between them. DNA for the CDR3: TGTGCCAGTAGTATGGGCCTAAACGCCTTCACAGATACGCAGTATTTT. It codes for CASSMGLNAFTDTQYF.

This chain links TRBV5-1 with TRBJ1-4; maybe TRBD1 (5 bases). Looked up from germline, CDR1 is SGHRS and CDR2 is YFSETQ. This CDR3 comprises 13 residues. V was cut by 7 bases and J by 4 bases, with 11 bases left in between. The CDR3 DNA reads as TGCGCCAGCGGAGGGGATTATAATGAAAAACTGTTTTTT. Translating gives CASGGDYNEKLFF. Combining the CDR3 with reference TRBV5-1 and TRBJ1-4 gives the whole variable domain KAGVTQTPRYLIKTRGQQVTLSCSPISGHRSVSWYQQTPGQGLQFLFEYFSETQRNKGNFPGRFSGRQFSNSRSEMNVSTLELGDSALYLCASGGDYNEKLFFGSGTQLSVL.

The chain combines TRBV5-1 with TRBJ2-7; possibly TRBD1 for D (8 bases). CDR3 length: 16 residues. Between the trimmed V and J ends, which lost 0 bases and 4 bases, there was a span of 17 bases. Germline assignment: CDR1 SGHRS and CDR2 YFSETQ. CDR3 bases: TGCGCCAGCAGCTTGGCCTCCCACAGGGGGGGGTACGAGCAGTACTTC. Its protein is CASSLASHRGGYEQYF.

DNA of the CDR3: TGTGCCAGCAGGGACAGGGGACCCATGAACACTGAAGCTTTCTTT. Encoded protein: CASRDRGPMNTEAFF. The J gene is TRBJ1-1, the V gene TRBV6-1; 9 bases match TRBD1. Unmatched junction bases numbered 5, after V lost 6 bases and J lost 0 bases. The length of the CDR3 is 15 residues. Per germline, CDR1 MNHNS and CDR2 SASEGT.

This rearrangement joins TRBV5-1 to TRBJ1-1, with a tentative D call TRBD1 (6 bases). The CDR3 covers 16 residues. V was cut by 0 bases and J by 2 bases, with 14 bases left in between. CDR1 and CDR2 (germline): SGHRS, YFSETQ. DNA of the CDR3: TGCGCCAGCAGCTTGGCCTTAGGGACATTCAACACTGAAGCTTTCTTT. Its translation is CASSLALGTFNTEAFF.

V is TRBV28 and J is TRBJ2-1, with D tentatively TRBD1 (5 bases). This CDR3 spans 11 amino acids. Germline values: CDR1 MDHEN, CDR2 SYDVKM. Trimming stripped 7 bases from V and 7 bases from J, with 8 bases between. DNA for the CDR3: TGTGCCAGCACAGGGTCTAATGAGCAGTTCTTC. It codes for CASTGSNEQFF. The full variable domain, with the rest looked up from reference TRBV28 and TRBJ2-1, is DVKVTQSSRYLVKRTGEKVFLECVQDMDHENMFWYRQDPGLGLRLIYFSYDVKMKEKGDIPEGYSVSREKKERFSLILESASTNQTSMYLCASTGSNEQFFGPGTRLTVL.

V is TRBV5-1 and J is TRBJ2-7; D is perhaps TRBD2 (6 bases). The length of the CDR3 is 15 residues. From germline, CDR1 is SGHRS and CDR2 YFSETQ. Between the trimmed V and J ends, which lost 4 bases and 0 bases, there was a span of 14 bases. The CDR3 DNA is TGCGCCAGCAGCCCCCAAACCGGGAGCTCCTACGAGCAGTACTTC. Protein product: CASSPQTGSSYEQYF.

The chain recombines TRBV18 with TRBJ2-7; 9 bases fit TRBD1. The CDR3 contains 12 residues. The germline V gene has CDR1 KGHSH and CDR2 LQKENI. V gave up 6 bases and J gave up 5 bases; unmatched junction bases: 2. The CDR3 DNA reads as TGTGCCAGCTCCCGGACAGGGGACGAGCAGTACTTC. It codes for CASSRTGDEQYF.

The chain joins TRBV4-3 to TRBJ1-4; unclear D gene. V lost 4 bases and J 5 bases, leaving 17 bases between the germline ends. The CDR3 sequence is 16 residues long. Germline lookup yields CDR1 LGHNA and CDR2 YSLEER. As DNA, the CDR3 is TGCGCCAGCAGCCCCCGAGGCCCAGCAGAGAATGAAAAACTGTTTTTT. Its protein is CASSPRGPAENEKLFF.